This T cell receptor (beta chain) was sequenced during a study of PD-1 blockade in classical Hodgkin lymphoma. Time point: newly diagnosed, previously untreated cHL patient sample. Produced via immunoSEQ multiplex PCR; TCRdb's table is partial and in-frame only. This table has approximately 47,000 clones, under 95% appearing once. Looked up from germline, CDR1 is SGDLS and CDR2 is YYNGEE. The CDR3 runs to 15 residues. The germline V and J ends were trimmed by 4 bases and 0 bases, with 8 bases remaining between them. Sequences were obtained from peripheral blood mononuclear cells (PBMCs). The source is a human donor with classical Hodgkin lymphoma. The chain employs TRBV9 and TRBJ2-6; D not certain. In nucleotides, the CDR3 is TGTGCCAGCAGCCAAACGGACTCTGGGGCCAACGTCCTGACTTTC. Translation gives CASSQTDSGANVLTF.